This TCR beta chain stems from a study of response to subunit inactivated influenza vaccine. Study-wide results and caveats: A suggestion made by the authors is that each seasonal influenza vaccination recruits few new T cells.

A note on this clonotype: Antigen: not known.

V shed 8 bases and J 0 bases; nucleotides not matched to a gene: 0. Per the germline V gene, CDR1 is MNHEY and CDR2 is SMNVEV (reference sequence). The CDR3 is 13 amino acids. TCRdb fed the RT-PCR reads into MiXCR, producing one record per CDR3 protein. The profile shows about 650,000 distinct CDR3 sequences, 14% of them singletons. The source material was PBMCs from blood, sampled about 14 days before vaccination. The sequence was obtained from a man in his forties or fifties who received an inactivated influenza vaccine. The chain carries TRBV27 and TRBJ1-2; 10 bases are a match to TRBD1. The CDR3 DNA sequence: TGTGCCAGCGGGACAGGGGCTAACTATGGCTACACCTTC. This translates into CASGTGANYGYTF.